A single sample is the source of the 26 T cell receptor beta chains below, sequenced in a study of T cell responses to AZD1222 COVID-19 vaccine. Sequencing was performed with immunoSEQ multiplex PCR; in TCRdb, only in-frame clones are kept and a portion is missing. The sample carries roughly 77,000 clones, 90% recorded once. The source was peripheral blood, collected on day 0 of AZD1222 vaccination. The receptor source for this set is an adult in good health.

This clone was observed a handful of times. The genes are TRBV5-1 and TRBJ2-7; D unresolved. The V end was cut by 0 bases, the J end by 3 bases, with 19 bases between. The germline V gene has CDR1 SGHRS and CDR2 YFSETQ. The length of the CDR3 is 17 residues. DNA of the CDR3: TGCGCCAGCAGCTTGGCCCAGGCACTCCGGTTATACTACGAGCAGTACTTC. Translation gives CASSLAQALRLYYEQYF.

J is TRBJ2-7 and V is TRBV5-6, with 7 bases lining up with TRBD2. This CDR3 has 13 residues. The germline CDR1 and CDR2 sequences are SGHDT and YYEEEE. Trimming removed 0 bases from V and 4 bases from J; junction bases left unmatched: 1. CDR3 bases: TGTGCCAGCAGCTTGGGGGAGGGATACGAGCAGTACTTC. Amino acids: CASSLGEGYEQYF.

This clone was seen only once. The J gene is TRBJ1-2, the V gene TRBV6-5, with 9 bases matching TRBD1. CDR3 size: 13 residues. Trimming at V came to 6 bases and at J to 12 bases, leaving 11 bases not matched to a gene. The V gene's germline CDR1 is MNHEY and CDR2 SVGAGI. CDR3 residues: CASRPGTGLEDTF. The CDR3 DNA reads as TGTGCCAGCAGGCCTGGGACAGGGTTGGAAGACACCTTC.

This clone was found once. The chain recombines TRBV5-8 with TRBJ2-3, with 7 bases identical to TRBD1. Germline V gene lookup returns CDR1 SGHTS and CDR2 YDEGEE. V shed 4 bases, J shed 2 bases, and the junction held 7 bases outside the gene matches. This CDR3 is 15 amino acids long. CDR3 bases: TGTGCCAGCAGCGGGGACAGAAGTTTCACAGATACGCAGTATTTT. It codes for CASSGDRSFTDTQYF.

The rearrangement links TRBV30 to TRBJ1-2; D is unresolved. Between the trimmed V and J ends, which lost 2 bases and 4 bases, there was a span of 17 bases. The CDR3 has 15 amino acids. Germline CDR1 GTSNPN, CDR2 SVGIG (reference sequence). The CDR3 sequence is CAWSRSTALSYGYTF. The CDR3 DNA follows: TGTGCCTGGAGTAGGAGTACAGCTTTGAGCTATGGCTACACCTTC.

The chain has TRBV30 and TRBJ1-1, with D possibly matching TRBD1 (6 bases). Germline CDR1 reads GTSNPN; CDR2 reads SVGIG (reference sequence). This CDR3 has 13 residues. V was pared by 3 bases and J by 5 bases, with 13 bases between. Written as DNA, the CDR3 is TGTGCCTGGAGGCAGGGGTGGGGGACTGAAGCTTTCTTT. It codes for CAWRQGWGTEAFF.

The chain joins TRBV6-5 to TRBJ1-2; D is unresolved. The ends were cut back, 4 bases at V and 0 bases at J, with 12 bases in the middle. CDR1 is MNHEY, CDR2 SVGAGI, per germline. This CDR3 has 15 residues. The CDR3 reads CASSLFQASNYGYTF. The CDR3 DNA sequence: TGTGCCAGCAGTTTGTTTCAGGCTTCTAACTATGGCTACACCTTC.

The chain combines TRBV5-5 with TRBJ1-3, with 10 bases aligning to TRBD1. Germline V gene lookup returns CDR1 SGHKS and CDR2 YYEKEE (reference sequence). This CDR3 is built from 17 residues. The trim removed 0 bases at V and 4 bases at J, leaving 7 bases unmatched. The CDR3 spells CASSLVSTGGEGNTIYF. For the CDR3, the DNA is TGTGCCAGCAGCTTGGTCTCGACAGGGGGCGAAGGAAACACCATATATTTT.

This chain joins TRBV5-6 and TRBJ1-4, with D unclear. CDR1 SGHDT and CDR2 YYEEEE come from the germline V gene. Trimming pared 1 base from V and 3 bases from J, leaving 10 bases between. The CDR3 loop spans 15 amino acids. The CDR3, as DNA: TGTGCCAGCAGCTTGATGCGGGAGGCTAATGAAAAACTGTTTTTT. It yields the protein CASSLMREANEKLFF.

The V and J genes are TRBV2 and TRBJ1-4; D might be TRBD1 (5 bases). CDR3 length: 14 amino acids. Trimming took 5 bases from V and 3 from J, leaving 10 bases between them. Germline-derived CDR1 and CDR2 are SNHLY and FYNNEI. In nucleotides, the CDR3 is TGTGCCAGCAGTAGGGACCCTCCTAATGAAAAACTGTTTTTT. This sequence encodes CASSRDPPNEKLFF.

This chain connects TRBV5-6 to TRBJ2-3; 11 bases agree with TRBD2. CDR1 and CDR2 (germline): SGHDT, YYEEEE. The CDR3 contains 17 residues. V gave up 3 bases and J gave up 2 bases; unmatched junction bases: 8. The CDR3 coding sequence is TGTGCCAGCAGCTCTTCCCCGGGACTAGCGGACACAGATACGCAGTATTTT. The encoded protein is CASSSSPGLADTDTQYF.

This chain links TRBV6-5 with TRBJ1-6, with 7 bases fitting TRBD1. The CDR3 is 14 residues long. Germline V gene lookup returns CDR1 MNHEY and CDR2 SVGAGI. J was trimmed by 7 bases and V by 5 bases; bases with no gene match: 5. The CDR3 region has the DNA TGTGCCAGCAGTAAATCGGGACAGAATTCACCCCTCCACTTT. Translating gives CASSKSGQNSPLHF.

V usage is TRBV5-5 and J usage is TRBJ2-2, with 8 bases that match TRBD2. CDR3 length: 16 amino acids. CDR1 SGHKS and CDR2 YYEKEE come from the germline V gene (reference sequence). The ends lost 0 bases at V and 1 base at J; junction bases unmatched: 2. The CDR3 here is CASSLAAGGNTGELFF. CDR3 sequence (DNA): TGTGCCAGCAGCTTGGCGGCGGGGGGGAACACCGGGGAGCTGTTTTTT.

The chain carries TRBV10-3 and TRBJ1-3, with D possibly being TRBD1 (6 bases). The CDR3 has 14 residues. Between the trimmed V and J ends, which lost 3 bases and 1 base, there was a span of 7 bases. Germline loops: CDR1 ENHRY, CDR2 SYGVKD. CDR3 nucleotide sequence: TGTGCCATCAGTGAAACAGGGTCTGGAAACACCATATATTTT. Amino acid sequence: CAISETGSGNTIYF.

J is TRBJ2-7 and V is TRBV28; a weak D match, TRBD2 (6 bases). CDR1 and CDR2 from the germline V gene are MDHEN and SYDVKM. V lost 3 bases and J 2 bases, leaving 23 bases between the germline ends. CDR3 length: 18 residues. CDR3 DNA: TGTGCCAGCAGTTTCCCCACTCCTCTGTCGGGGGTAACCTACGAGCAGTACTTC. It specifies CASSFPTPLSGVTYEQYF. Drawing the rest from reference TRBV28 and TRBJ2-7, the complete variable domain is DVKVTQSSRYLVKRTGEKVFLECVQDMDHENMFWYRQDPGLGLRLIYFSYDVKMKEKGDIPEGYSVSREKKERFSLILESASTNQTSMYLCASSFPTPLSGVTYEQYFGPGTRLTVT.

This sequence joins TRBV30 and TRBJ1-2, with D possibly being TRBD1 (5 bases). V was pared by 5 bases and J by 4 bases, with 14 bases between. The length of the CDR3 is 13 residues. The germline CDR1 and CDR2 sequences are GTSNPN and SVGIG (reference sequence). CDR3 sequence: CAWGGQGGYGYTF. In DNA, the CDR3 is TGTGCCTGGGGGGGTCAGGGAGGCTATGGCTACACCTTC. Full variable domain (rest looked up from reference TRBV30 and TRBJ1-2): SQTIHQWPATLVQPVGSPLSLECTVEGTSNPNLYWYRQAAGRGLQLLFYSVGIGQISSEVPQNLSASRPQDRQFILSSKKLLLSDSGFYLCAWGGQGGYGYTFGSGTRLTVV.

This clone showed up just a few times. CDR3 amino acids: CASSQPSPKRTEAFF. CDR3 bases: TGTGCCAGCAGCCAACCCAGCCCCAAGAGGACTGAAGCTTTCTTT. The chain combines TRBV3-1 (or the pseudogene TRBV3-2) with TRBJ1-1; unclear D gene. The germline V and J ends were trimmed by 2 bases and 5 bases, with 15 bases remaining between them. The CDR3 extends over 15 amino acids. Germline lookup yields CDR1 LGHDT and CDR2 YNNKEL (reference sequence).

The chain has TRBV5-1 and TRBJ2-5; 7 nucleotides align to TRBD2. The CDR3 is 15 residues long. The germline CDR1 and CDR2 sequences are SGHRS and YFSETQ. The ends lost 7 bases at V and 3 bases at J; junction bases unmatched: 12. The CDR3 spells CASGPAGRAEETQYF. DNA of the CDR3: TGCGCCAGCGGTCCAGCGGGACGCGCCGAAGAGACCCAGTACTTC.

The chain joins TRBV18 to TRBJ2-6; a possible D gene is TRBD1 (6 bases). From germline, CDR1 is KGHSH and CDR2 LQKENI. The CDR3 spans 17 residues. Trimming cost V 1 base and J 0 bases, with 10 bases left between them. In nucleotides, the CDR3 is TGTGCCAGCTCACCACTGGGGGCCAACTCTGGGGCCAACGTCCTGACTTTC. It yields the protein CASSPLGANSGANVLTF.

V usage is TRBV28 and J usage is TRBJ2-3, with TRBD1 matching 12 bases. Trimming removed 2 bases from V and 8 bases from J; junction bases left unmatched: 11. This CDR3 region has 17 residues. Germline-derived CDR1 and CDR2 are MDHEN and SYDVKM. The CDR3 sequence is CASSLAGTGQGAGTQYF. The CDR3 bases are TGTGCCAGCAGTTTAGCAGGGACGGGACAGGGGGCTGGTACGCAGTATTTT.

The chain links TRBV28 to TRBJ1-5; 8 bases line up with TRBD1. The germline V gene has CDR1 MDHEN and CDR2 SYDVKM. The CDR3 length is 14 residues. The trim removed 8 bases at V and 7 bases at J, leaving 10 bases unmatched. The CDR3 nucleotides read TGTGCCAGCCACGACAGGGGTGGATACCAGCCCCAGCATTTT. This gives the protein CASHDRGGYQPQHF.

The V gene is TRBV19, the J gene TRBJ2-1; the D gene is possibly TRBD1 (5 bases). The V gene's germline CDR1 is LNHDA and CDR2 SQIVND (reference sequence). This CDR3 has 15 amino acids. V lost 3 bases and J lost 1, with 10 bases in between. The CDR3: CASSISQGSYNEQFF. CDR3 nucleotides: TGTGCCAGTAGTATCTCTCAGGGATCCTACAATGAGCAGTTCTTC.

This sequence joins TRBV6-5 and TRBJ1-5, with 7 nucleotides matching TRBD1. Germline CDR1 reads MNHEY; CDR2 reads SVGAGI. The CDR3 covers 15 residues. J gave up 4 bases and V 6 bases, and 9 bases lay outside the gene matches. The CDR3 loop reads CASSQYDRVNQPQHF. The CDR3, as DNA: TGTGCCAGCAGCCAGTACGACAGGGTTAATCAGCCCCAGCATTTT.

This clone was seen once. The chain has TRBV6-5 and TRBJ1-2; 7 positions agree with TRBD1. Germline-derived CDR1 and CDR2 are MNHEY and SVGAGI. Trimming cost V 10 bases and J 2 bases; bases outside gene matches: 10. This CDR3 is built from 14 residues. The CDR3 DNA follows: TGTGCCACCAGACTGAGACAGGGAAACTATGGCTACACCTTC. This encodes CATRLRQGNYGYTF.

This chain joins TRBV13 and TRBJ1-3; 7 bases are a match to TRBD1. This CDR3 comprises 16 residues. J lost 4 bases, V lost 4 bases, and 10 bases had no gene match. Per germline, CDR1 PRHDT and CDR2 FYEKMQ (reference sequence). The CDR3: CASSSREGAGGNTIYF. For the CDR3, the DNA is TGTGCCAGCAGCTCCCGGGAGGGGGCTGGAGGAAACACCATATATTTT. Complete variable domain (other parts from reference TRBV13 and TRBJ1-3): AAGVIQSPRHLIKEKRETATLKCYPIPRHDTVYWYQQGPGQDPQFLISFYEKMQSDKGSIPDRFSAQQFSDYHSELNMSSLELGDSALYFCASSSREGAGGNTIYFGEGSWLTVV.

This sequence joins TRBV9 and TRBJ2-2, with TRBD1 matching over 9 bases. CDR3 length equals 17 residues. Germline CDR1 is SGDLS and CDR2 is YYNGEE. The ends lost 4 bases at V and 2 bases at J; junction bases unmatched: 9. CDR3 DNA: TGTGCCAGCAGCACGAAGGGACAGGGCAAAAACACCGGGGAGCTGTTTTTT. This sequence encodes CASSTKGQGKNTGELFF.